These 8 T cell receptor beta chains were sequenced from one sample in a study of T cells in Graves' hyperthyroidism and ophthalmopathy. TCR beta CDR3 region amplification was performed from RNA transcripts. The study used the HTBI primer set for a first-round RT-PCR of the TCR CDR3. One entry per CDR3 protein, called by TCRdb with MiXCR from the multiplex PCR reads. The profile covers approximately 590,000 distinct CDR3 sequences, with less than 20% appearing a single time and around 7.8% taken by the ten largest. Sequencing input: blood. These receptors all stem from a woman aged 25 to 39 with Graves' hyperthyroidism.

As for this clonotype: This sequence may be a read error, since a much larger clone differs from it by one base. This chain connects TRBV20-1 to TRBJ2-7; TRBD2 matches at 9 bases. CDR3 length equals 13 residues. Losses at the gene ends were 5 bases for V and 2 bases for J; bases not matched to a gene: 4. The germline gives CDR1 DFQATT, CDR2 SNEGSKA (reference sequence). The CDR3 protein is CSAYRTSAYEQYF. DNA of the CDR3: TGCAGTGCTTATCGGACTAGCGCCTACGAGCAGTACTTC.

The table lists this clonotype with a few counts. The chain couples TRBV6-1 to TRBJ2-7; 11 nucleotides line up with TRBD1. V was pared by 7 bases and J by 2 bases, with 7 bases of the junction left unmatched. CDR1 and CDR2 from the germline V gene are MNHNS and SASEGT. This CDR3 is 15 amino acids long. CDR3 DNA: TGTGCCAGCACCGAGGACAGGGGGCCTGCCTACGAGCAGTACTTC. It codes for CASTEDRGPAYEQYF.

This clonotype was recorded at least ten times. The chain links TRBV5-1 to TRBJ1-1, with 8 bases matching TRBD1. The CDR3 covers 14 residues. V was clipped by 4 bases and J by 7 bases; unmatched bases: 9. The germline CDR1 and CDR2 sequences are SGHRS and YFSETQ. The CDR3 DNA reads as TGCGCCAGCAGCAAGGACAGGGCCTTCGATGAAGCTTTCTTT. Translation gives CASSKDRAFDEAFF.

This clonotype was seen more than once but under ten times. The chain joins TRBV27 to TRBJ1-5; D call uncertain. V was shortened by 4 bases and J by 4 bases, with 8 bases between the two germline ends. Germline V CDR1 and CDR2: MNHEY, SMNVEV (reference sequence). This CDR3 has 13 residues. The CDR3: CASSSSSNQPQHF. DNA of the CDR3: TGTGCCAGCAGTTCCAGCAGTAATCAGCCCCAGCATTTT.

A note on this clonotype: The junction shows a germline mismatch at one end, possibly a read error. V usage is TRBV20-1 and J usage is TRBJ1-6; TRBD1 matches at 8 bases. This CDR3 has 13 amino acids. From germline, CDR1 is DFQATT and CDR2 SNEGSKA (reference sequence). The CDR3, as DNA: TGCAGTGCTCCGGACAGGGTTAATACACCCCTCCACTTT. Encoded protein: CSAPDRVNTPLHF.

This clonotype has at least ten counts. In DNA form, the CDR3 reads TGTGCCAGCAGCTTAAAACGGGAAAGATACGAGCAGTACTTC. Translation: CASSLKRERYEQYF. The V and J genes are TRBV7-3 and TRBJ2-7; tentative D call: TRBD2 (5 bases). Germline V gene lookup returns CDR1 SGHTA and CDR2 FQGTGA. The CDR3 contains 14 residues. V lost 1 base, J lost 4 bases, and 11 bases lay in between.

The chain carries TRBV27 and TRBJ2-7; D is undetermined. Germline V gene data show CDR1 as MNHEY and CDR2 as SMNVEV (reference sequence). Trimming stripped 5 bases from V and 2 bases from J, with 13 bases between. This CDR3 region has 14 residues. This CDR3 reads CASSNHPPPYEQYF. The CDR3 bases are TGTGCCAGCAGTAACCACCCCCCGCCCTACGAGCAGTACTTC.

This clonotype came up many times. The chain couples TRBV7-9 to TRBJ2-3; unclear D gene. The germline gives CDR1 SEHNR, CDR2 FQNEAQ (reference sequence). The V and J ends lost 1 base and 1 base respectively, with 12 bases between them. The CDR3 runs 16 residues. The CDR3 loop reads CASSLVATTGTDTQYF. CDR3 coding DNA: TGTGCCAGCAGCTTAGTCGCTACAACCGGCACAGATACGCAGTATTTT. The whole variable domain, filled in from reference TRBV7-9 and TRBJ2-3, reads DTGVSQNPRHKITKRGQNVTFRCDPISEHNRLYWYRQTLGQGPEFLTYFQNEAQLEKSRLLSDRFSAERPKGSFSTLEIQRTEQGDSAMYLCASSLVATTGTDTQYFGPGTRLTVL.